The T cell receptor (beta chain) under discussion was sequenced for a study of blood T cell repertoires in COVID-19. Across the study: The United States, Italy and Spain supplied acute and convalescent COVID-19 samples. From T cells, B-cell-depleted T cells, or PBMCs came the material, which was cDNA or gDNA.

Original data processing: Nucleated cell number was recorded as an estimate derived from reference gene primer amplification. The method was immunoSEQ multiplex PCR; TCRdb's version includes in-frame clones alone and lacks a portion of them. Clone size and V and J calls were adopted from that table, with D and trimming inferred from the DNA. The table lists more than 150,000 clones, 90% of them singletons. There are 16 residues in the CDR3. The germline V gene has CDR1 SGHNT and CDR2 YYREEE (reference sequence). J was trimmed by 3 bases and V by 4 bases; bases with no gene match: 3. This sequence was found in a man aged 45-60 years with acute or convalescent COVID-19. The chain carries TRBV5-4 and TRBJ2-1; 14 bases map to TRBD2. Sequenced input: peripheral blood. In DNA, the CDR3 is TGTGCCAGCAGCGCGGGGACTAGCGGGAGCTACAATGAGCAGTTCTTC. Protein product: CASSAGTSGSYNEQFF. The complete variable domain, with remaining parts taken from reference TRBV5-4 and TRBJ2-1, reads ETGVTQSPTHLIKTRGQQVTLRCSSQSGHNTVSWYQQALGQGPQFIFQYYREEENGRGNFPPRFSGLQFPNYSSELNVNALELDDSALYLCASSAGTSGSYNEQFFGPGTRLTVL.